Listed below are T cell receptor beta chains from one sample, sequenced in a study of cytomegalovirus exposure and HLA in healthy donors. The repertoire was sequenced with immunoSEQ multiplex PCR; TCRdb's copy has only in-frame clones and lacks some. Of about 88,000 clones listed, 84% are singletons. Material for sequencing was PBMCs. These receptor sequences come from a young woman in good health and CMV-seropositive. Each CDR3 is given with its conserved first and last residue. D genes are given only for firm matches. Some rows mark clone size as missing; the rest say once, few, many or name a class of expanded clone.

V,length,J,D,size,CDR3,DNA
TRBV7-6,12,TRBJ1-1,-,-,CASSNAGDTAFF,TGTGCCAGCAGCAACGCTGGAGATACAGCTTTCTTT
TRBV27,13,TRBJ1-5,-,-,CASSTTFNQPQHF,TGTGCCAGCAGTACAACCTTCAATCAGCCCCAGCATTTT
TRBV1,17,TRBJ1-1,-,-,CTSSSSGIRDMNTEAFF,TGCACCAGCAGCTCAAGCGGGATTAGGGATATGAACACTGAAGCTTTCTTT
TRBV19,14,TRBJ2-7,-,-,CASSIDPRGREQYF,TGTGCCAGTAGTATAGACCCCAGGGGGAGGGAGCAGTACTTC
TRBV4-3,16,TRBJ2-7,-,-,CASSQDYPGASYEQYF,TGCGCCAGCAGCCAAGATTATCCAGGGGCTTCCTACGAGCAGTACTTC
TRBV18,14,TRBJ2-1,-,-,CASSPEQGINEQFF,TGTGCCAGCTCACCAGAACAGGGAATCAATGAGCAGTTCTTC
TRBV11-2,17,TRBJ2-2,TRBD2,once,CASSPPWGSGGAGELFF,TGTGCCAGCAGCCCGCCCTGGGGTAGCGGGGGGGCCGGGGAGCTGTTTTTT
TRBV28,13,TRBJ2-7,-,-,CASSSWDGNEQYF,TGTGCCAGCAGTTCATGGGACGGGAACGAGCAGTACTTC
TRBV29-1,14,TRBJ2-3,TRBD1,many,CSVEGQGDADTQYF,TGCAGCGTCGAGGGACAGGGGGATGCAGATACGCAGTATTTT
TRBV6-6,16,TRBJ1-3,-,-,CASTLLAPSSGNTIYF,TGTGCCAGCACCCTATTAGCGCCGAGCTCTGGAAACACCATATATTTT
TRBV9,16,TRBJ1-2,TRBD1,-,CASSARDRGVYYGYTF,TGTGCCAGCAGCGCGCGGGACAGGGGGGTATATTATGGCTACACCTTC
TRBV7-2,16,TRBJ2-2,-,once,CASSAGQTPNTGELFF,TGTGCCAGCAGCGCCGGACAGACACCCAACACCGGGGAGCTGTTTTTT
TRBV6-4,15,TRBJ2-1,TRBD2,-,CASSEASGLYNEQFF,TGTGCCAGCAGTGAGGCTAGCGGGTTGTACAATGAGCAGTTCTTC
TRBV6-5,14,TRBJ1-3,-,-,CASSYHYSGNTIYF,TGTGCCAGCAGTTACCACTACTCTGGAAACACCATATATTTT
TRBV18,15,TRBJ2-5,TRBD1,-,CASSQQGGLEETQYF,TGTGCCAGCTCACAACAGGGGGGATTGGAAGAGACCCAGTACTTC
TRBV28,14,TRBJ1-6,TRBD1,-,CASKGQGVNSPLHF,TGTGCCAGTAAGGGACAGGGGGTAAATTCACCCCTCCACTTT
TRBV7-9,15,TRBJ1-2,-,-,CASQYFQQEYYGYTF,TGTGCCAGCCAATATTTTCAGCAGGAATACTATGGCTACACCTTC
TRBV7-8,12,TRBJ2-3,TRBD2,-,CASSGSGAWQYF,TGTGCCAGCAGCGGTAGCGGGGCCTGGCAGTATTTT
TRBV23-1,18,TRBJ2-1,TRBD2,-,CASSRGLAGAEEYNEQFF,TGCGCCAGCAGTCGGGGACTAGCGGGGGCCGAAGAATACAATGAGCAGTTCTTC
TRBV6-1,16,TRBJ2-3,-,-,CASSEFVTGLTDTQYF,TGTGCCAGCAGTGAATTTGTGACGGGACTCACAGATACGCAGTATTTT
TRBV10-3,14,TRBJ2-5,-,few,CAISEPANGETQYF,TGTGCCATCAGTGAACCCGCGAATGGAGAGACCCAGTACTTC
TRBV5-1,16,TRBJ2-3,TRBD2,-,CASSLGTRTSTDTQYF,TGCGCCAGCAGCTTGGGGACTAGGACTAGCACAGATACGCAGTATTTT
TRBV6-5,12,TRBJ1-5,-,-,CASSFAGQPQHF,TGTGCCAGCAGTTTCGCGGGGCAGCCCCAGCATTTT
TRBV30,14,TRBJ2-1,TRBD2,-,CAWSSGGGTNEQFF,TGTGCCTGGAGTAGCGGCGGGGGGACAAATGAGCAGTTCTTC
TRBV7-9,11,TRBJ1-2,TRBD1,few,CASTGQVGYTF,TGTGCCAGCACCGGACAGGTCGGCTACACCTTC
TRBV19,16,TRBJ2-5,TRBD1,-,CASSSGQGRWQETQYF,TGTGCCAGTAGTTCGGGACAGGGGAGGTGGCAAGAGACCCAGTACTTC
TRBV28,13,TRBJ2-5,TRBD2,-,CASSDSGYETQYF,TGTGCCAGCAGCGATAGCGGGTACGAGACCCAGTACTTC
TRBV4-1,16,TRBJ2-4,-,-,CASSRLGLMAKNIQYF,TGCGCCAGCAGCCGACTGGGGCTTATGGCCAAAAACATTCAGTACTTC
TRBV5-1,15,TRBJ2-7,TRBD2,-,CASSPGGRYQSEQYF,TGCGCCAGCAGCCCGGGAGGCAGATATCAGTCCGAGCAGTACTTC
TRBV6-1,15,TRBJ2-1,TRBD2,-,CASSESGVSTNEQFF,TGTGCCAGCAGTGAAAGCGGGGTGAGCACGAATGAGCAGTTCTTC
TRBV30,14,TRBJ1-4,-,-,CAWSQDRISEKLFF,TGTGCCTGGAGTCAAGACAGGATCAGTGAAAAACTGTTTTTT
TRBV5-1,13,TRBJ2-5,TRBD1,-,CASRWTGQETQYF,TGCGCCAGCAGATGGACAGGGCAAGAGACCCAGTACTTC
TRBV18,15,TRBJ2-4,-,-,CASSPTRLAKNIQYF,TGTGCCAGCTCGCCTACTAGACTAGCCAAAAACATTCAGTACTTC
TRBV5-1,14,TRBJ2-5,-,-,CASSLGARQETQYF,TGCGCCAGCAGCTTAGGGGCACGGCAAGAGACCCAGTACTTC
TRBV10-3,15,TRBJ1-1,TRBD1,-,CAISSGTGVYTEAFF,TGTGCCATCAGTTCCGGGACAGGGGTTTACACTGAAGCTTTCTTT
TRBV27,16,TRBJ2-4,TRBD1,-,CASSSWPMGQQNIQYF,TGTGCCAGCAGTTCTTGGCCAATGGGACAGCAAAACATTCAGTACTTC
TRBV15,18,TRBJ1-4,TRBD1,-,CATSTNGTEKVTNEKLFF,TGTGCCACCAGCACAAACGGGACAGAAAAGGTAACTAATGAAAAACTGTTTTTT
TRBV6-6,16,TRBJ2-7,-,-,CASSYTSQLRSYEQYF,TGTGCCAGCAGTTACACCTCCCAGCTTAGGAGCTACGAGCAGTACTTC
TRBV7-3,17,TRBJ2-3,TRBD1,-,CASSLRWDRGDTDTQYF,TGTGCCAGCAGCTTGAGGTGGGACAGGGGTGACACAGATACGCAGTATTTT
TRBV25-1,15,TRBJ2-2,TRBD1,-,CASSEGTGDTGELFF,TGTGCCAGCAGTGAAGGGACAGGGGACACCGGGGAGCTGTTTTTT
TRBV6-4,13,TRBJ2-3,-,once,CASSGSARDTQYF,TGTGCCAGCAGTGGTTCCGCCCGGGATACGCAGTATTTT
TRBV7-2,15,TRBJ1-2,TRBD1,-,CASSQYLTTGDGYTF,TGTGCCAGCAGCCAGTACCTCACGACAGGGGACGGCTACACCTTC
TRBV27,17,TRBJ2-5,TRBD2,-,CASSFLTSGGGQETQYF,TGTGCCAGCAGTTTCCTGACTAGCGGGGGGGGCCAAGAGACCCAGTACTTC
TRBV7-9,14,TRBJ1-2,TRBD1,-,CASSHPDRDYGYTF,TGTGCCAGCAGCCATCCGGACAGGGACTATGGCTACACCTTC
TRBV11-3,15,TRBJ2-5,TRBD1,-,CASSPGTAPEETQYF,TGTGCCAGCAGCCCCGGGACAGCCCCTGAAGAGACCCAGTACTTC
TRBV7-2,15,TRBJ2-1,TRBD2,-,CASSGTSGSYNEQFF,TGTGCCAGCAGCGGTACTAGCGGCTCCTACAATGAGCAGTTCTTC
TRBV7-9,12,TRBJ1-2,-,-,CASSDRFEGYTF,TGTGCCAGCAGCGACAGGTTTGAAGGCTACACCTTC
TRBV6-6,12,TRBJ1-2,TRBD1,-,CASSSTGDGYTF,TGTGCCAGCAGTTCAACAGGGGATGGCTACACCTTC
TRBV28,14,TRBJ2-5,-,-,CASIRDNLQETQYF,TGTGCCAGCATTAGGGACAATCTCCAAGAGACCCAGTACTTC
TRBV5-1,11,TRBJ2-7,-,-,CASSLAYEQYF,TGCGCCAGCAGCTTGGCCTACGAGCAGTACTTC